This TCR beta chain was sequenced during a study of blood T cell repertoires in COVID-19. Study summary: Both acute and convalescent COVID-19 samples were obtained from the United States, Italy and Spain.

Living in 24 US areas, the participants were between roughly 18 and 89 years of age. Clones were read by immunoSEQ multiplex PCR, and TCRdb kept only the in-frame ones, dropping some. The sample has 200,000 to 250,000 clones; about nine tenths are singletons. The germline V gene encodes CDR1 SEHNR and CDR2 FQNEAQ (reference sequence). V shed 1 base, J shed 4 bases, and the junction held 5 bases outside the gene matches. The CDR3 extends over 16 amino acids. This TCR was recovered from a man aged 35 to 55 who had recovered from COVID-19. The source material was PBMCs or T cells enriched from blood (not recorded which). The chain uses TRBV7-9 and TRBJ2-2; 8 bases line up with TRBD2. Written as DNA, the CDR3 is TGTGCCAGCAGCTTAGGTCTAGCGGGTCTCACCGGGGAGCTGTTTTTT. Its protein product is CASSLGLAGLTGELFF.